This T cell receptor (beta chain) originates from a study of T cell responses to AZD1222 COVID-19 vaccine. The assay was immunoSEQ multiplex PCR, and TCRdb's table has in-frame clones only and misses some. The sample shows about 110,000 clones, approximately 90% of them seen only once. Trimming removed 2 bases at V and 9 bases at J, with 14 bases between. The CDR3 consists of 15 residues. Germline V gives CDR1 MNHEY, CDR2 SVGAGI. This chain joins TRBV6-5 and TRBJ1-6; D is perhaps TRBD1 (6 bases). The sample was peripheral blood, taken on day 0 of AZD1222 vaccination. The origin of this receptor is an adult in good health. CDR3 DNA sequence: TGTGCCAGCAGTTACACCACAGGGTTCGGTTCACCCCTCCACTTT. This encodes CASSYTTGFGSPLHF.